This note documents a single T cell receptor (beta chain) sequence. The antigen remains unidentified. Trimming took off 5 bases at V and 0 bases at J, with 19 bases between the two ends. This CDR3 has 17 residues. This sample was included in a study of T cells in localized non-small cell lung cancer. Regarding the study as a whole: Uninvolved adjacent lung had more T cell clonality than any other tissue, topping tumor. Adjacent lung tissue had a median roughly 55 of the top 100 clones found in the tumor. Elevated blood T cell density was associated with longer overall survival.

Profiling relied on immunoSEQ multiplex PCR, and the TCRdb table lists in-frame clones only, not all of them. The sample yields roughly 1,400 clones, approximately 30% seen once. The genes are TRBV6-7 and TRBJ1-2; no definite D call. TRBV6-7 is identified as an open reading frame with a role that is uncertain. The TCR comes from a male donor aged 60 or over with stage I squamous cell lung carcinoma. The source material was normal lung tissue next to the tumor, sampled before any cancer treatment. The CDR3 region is CASSKASRGQTNYGYTF. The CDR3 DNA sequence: TGTGCCAGCAGTAAAGCGTCTCGTGGCCAGACTAACTATGGCTACACCTTC.